This T cell receptor beta chain was sequenced during a study of identical twins. Regarding the study as a whole: For cord blood, abundant beta clonotypes had fewer insertions, unlike memory repertoires, which showed none. Excess sharing between twins was weaker in beta out-of-frame sequences. Conclusions came from cross-sectional statistical analysis, not from following the same donors.

With respect to this clonotype: What it binds is unknown.

A single record per CDR3 protein comes from TCRdb applying MiXCR to the 5' RACE reads. The sample includes 200,000 to 300,000 distinct CDR3 sequences, 10% to 13% of them seen just once. Sequencing used memory T cells sorted from blood. The sequence was obtained from a middle-aged man in good health.

CDR3 amino acids: CASSIGLAEQFF. The CDR3 DNA sequence: TGTGCCAGTAGTATAGGACTTGCTGAGCAGTTCTTC. The rearrangement joins TRBV19 to TRBJ2-1; D not certain. V gave up 1 base and J gave up 9 bases, with 7 bases separating them. Germline V gene data show CDR1 as LNHDA and CDR2 as SQIVND (reference sequence). The CDR3 is made up of 12 amino acids.